The 22 T cell receptor beta chains reported below all come from one sample, sequenced in a study of CD8 T cells in Susac syndrome. When the RNA was reverse transcribed, random hexamers were used with an input of 0.5 to 1 ug. From the immunoSEQ multiplex PCR reads, TCRdb called clonotypes with MiXCR, one entry per CDR3 protein. The sample holds some 200,000 distinct CDR3 sequences; about 95% are singletons and the top ten take approximately 0.1%. Sample: CD4+ T cells from PBMCs. Every receptor here comes from a human donor in good health.

The chain combines TRBV29-1 with TRBJ1-2; 7 positions match TRBD1. Germline V gene sequence: CDR1 SQVTM, CDR2 ANQGSEA. The CDR3 sequence is 13 residues long. The V gene end was trimmed by 4 bases and the J gene end by 8 bases; junction bases not matched to a gene: 10. Here the CDR3 reads CSVVSQGVIGYTF. The CDR3 DNA sequence: TGCAGCGTTGTTAGCCAGGGGGTAATCGGCTACACCTTC.

The chain joins TRBV30 to TRBJ2-1; D perhaps matches TRBD1 (6 bases). There are 12 residues in the CDR3. V lost 1 base, J lost 10 bases, and 11 bases lay in between. Germline CDR1 and CDR2: GTSNPN and SVGIG (reference sequence). For the CDR3, the DNA is TGTGCCTGGAGTGACCAGGGGTCGGAGCAGTTCTTC. It specifies CAWSDQGSEQFF.

The chain is built from TRBV28 and TRBJ2-1; 7 positions match TRBD1. The CDR3 runs to 12 residues. Losses at the gene ends were 8 bases for V and 10 bases for J; bases not matched to a gene: 8. CDR1 is MDHEN and CDR2 is SYDVKM in the germline V gene. The CDR3, as DNA: TGTGCCAGCCGTAGTACAGGGGTCGAGCAGTTCTTC. It encodes CASRSTGVEQFF.

V gene TRBV20-1 combines with J gene TRBJ2-7; 8 bases line up with TRBD2. CDR3 length: 16 residues. Germline CDR1 is DFQATT and CDR2 is SNEGSKA (reference sequence). After removal of 3 bases from V and 4 bases from J, the junction contained 14 bases not matched to a gene. CDR3 sequence: CSASHYGLAGEYEQYF. As DNA, the CDR3 is TGCAGTGCTAGTCACTACGGGCTAGCGGGCGAATACGAGCAGTACTTC.

The chain recombines TRBV20-1 with TRBJ1-2; 8 bases align to TRBD1. Germline values: CDR1 DFQATT, CDR2 SNEGSKA (reference sequence). V was pared by 5 bases and J by 6 bases, with 8 bases of the junction left unmatched. The CDR3 is 13 amino acids. The CDR3 region has the DNA TGCAGTGCTGTTCGACAGGGGTTCGATGGCTACACCTTC. Translating gives CSAVRQGFDGYTF.

This clonotype was picked up one time. The V call is TRBV4-3, the J call TRBJ1-1, with a possible D match to TRBD1 (6 bases). The CDR3 runs 15 residues. Trimming removed 3 bases from V and 5 bases from J, with 16 bases in between. In germline, CDR1 is LGHNA, CDR2 YSLEER. The CDR3 region is CASSQGLQGGTEAFF. The DNA for the CDR3 is TGCGCCAGCAGCCAGGGTTTACAGGGTGGAACTGAAGCTTTCTTT.

This clonotype has a handful of counts. The V gene is TRBV29-1, the J gene TRBJ2-1; D gene uncertain. The V end was cut by 5 bases, the J end by 9 bases, with 8 bases between. Germline CDR1 SQVTM, CDR2 ANQGSEA. The CDR3 is 10 residues long. The CDR3: CSVLRGEQFF. CDR3 nucleotide sequence: TGCAGCGTTCTGAGAGGTGAGCAGTTCTTC.

The chain recombines TRBV7-9 with TRBJ2-7; possibly TRBD1 for D (6 bases). The germline CDR1 and CDR2 sequences are SEHNR and FQNEAQ (reference sequence). This CDR3 spans 14 amino acids. V shed 5 bases and J shed 11 bases, with 22 bases lying between them. The CDR3 sequence is CASSPRDNTAAEYF. CDR3 bases: TGTGCCAGCAGCCCCCGGGACAACACCGCCGCGGAGTACTTC.

The chain joins TRBV7-2 to TRBJ2-1, with D hard to call. The V gene lost 3 bases and the J gene lost 7 bases, with 10 bases spanning the gap. Germline V gene lookup returns CDR1 SGHTA and CDR2 FQGNSA. This CDR3 is 13 amino acids long. CDR3 residues: CASSLSPGNEQFF. CDR3 sequence (DNA): TGTGCCAGCAGCTTGTCCCCTGGGAATGAGCAGTTCTTC.

This rearrangement joins TRBV29-1 to TRBJ2-3, with 9 bases lining up with TRBD2. This CDR3 is built from 15 residues. V gave up 6 bases and J gave up 2 bases; unmatched junction bases: 9. Looked up from germline, CDR1 is SQVTM and CDR2 is ANQGSEA. In nucleotides, the CDR3 is TGCAGCGTCAAAGTAGCGGGAGTGACCACAGATACGCAGTATTTT. It is translated as CSVKVAGVTTDTQYF.

This chain joins TRBV7-2 and TRBJ1-2, with D maybe TRBD1 (6 bases). V was shortened by 8 bases and J by 4 bases, with 11 bases between the two germline ends. From germline, CDR1 is SGHTA and CDR2 FQGNSA. This CDR3 spans 12 amino acids. The CDR3 DNA reads as TGTGCCAGCTCACAGGGCCTCTATGGCTACACCTTC. It yields the protein CASSQGLYGYTF.

The chain has TRBV21-1 and TRBJ1-2. TRBV21-1 is recorded as a pseudogene. This CDR3 spans 9 amino acids. DNA for the CDR3: TGTGCCACCCGCCCGAGCTACACCTTC. Protein product: CATRPSYTF.

The V and J genes are TRBV28 and TRBJ2-7, with unresolved D. Germline V gene lookup returns CDR1 MDHEN and CDR2 SYDVKM. V was pared by 6 bases and J by 4 bases, with 10 bases between. CDR3 length: 12 residues. CDR3 in DNA: TGTGCCAGCAGGGCCGGCGGTTACGAGCAGTACTTC. Its translation: CASRAGGYEQYF.

The V gene is TRBV18, the J gene TRBJ2-7, with D possibly being TRBD2 (5 bases). Germline CDR1 reads KGHSH; CDR2 reads LQKENI. Trimming shortened V by 3 bases and J by 2 bases, and 8 bases separated the two germline ends. The CDR3 consists of 13 residues. Here the CDR3 DNA reads TGTGCCAGCTCACCGGGAGCCACCTACGAGCAGTACTTC. Translated: CASSPGATYEQYF.

The chain employs TRBV27 and TRBJ1-4; 8 positions match TRBD1. CDR3 length: 14 residues. Trimming took 6 bases from V and 11 from J; bases not matched to a gene: 11. Germline V CDR1 and CDR2: MNHEY, SMNVEV (reference sequence). CDR3 amino acids: CASSDQGARGKLFF. In DNA form, the CDR3 reads TGTGCCAGCAGCGACCAGGGGGCGCGGGGGAAACTGTTTTTT.

The chain uses TRBV6-2 or TRBV6-3 and TRBJ2-1, with TRBD1 as a possible D gene (5 bases). The CDR3 length is 12 residues. V lost 6 bases, J lost 10 bases, and 13 bases lay in between. Germline V gene sequence: CDR1 MNHEY, CDR2 SVGEGT. The CDR3, as DNA: TGTGCCAGCAGAGAACGAAGACAGGAGCAGTTCTTC. It is translated as CASRERRQEQFF.

This clonotype was counted a single time. The CDR3 region is CAWSTPTGVGTEAFF. As DNA, the CDR3 is TGTGCCTGGAGTACCCCGACAGGGGTTGGCACTGAAGCTTTCTTT. The chain recombines TRBV30 with TRBJ1-1; 8 bases fit TRBD1. CDR1 GTSNPN and CDR2 SVGIG come from the germline V gene (reference sequence). CDR3 length equals 15 residues. J lost 4 bases, V lost 2 bases, and 9 bases had no gene match.

This sequence joins TRBV9 and TRBJ1-5; D gene ambiguous. This CDR3 is built from 13 residues. Germline V lookup: CDR1 SGDLS, CDR2 YYNGEE. V gave up 1 base and J gave up 7 bases, with 9 bases separating them. CDR3 loop: CASSVSGSQPQHF. The CDR3 nucleotides are TGTGCCAGCAGCGTATCAGGTTCCCAGCCCCAGCATTTT.

The chain employs TRBV4-3 and TRBJ1-1, with 7 bases lining up with TRBD1. Per the germline V gene, CDR1 is LGHNA and CDR2 is YSLEER. The J segment lost 5 bases and the V segment lost 3 bases, leaving 3 bases of the junction unmatched. This CDR3 is built from 13 residues. The CDR3 protein is CASSQTGRTEAFF. The CDR3, as DNA: TGCGCCAGCAGCCAGACAGGGCGGACTGAAGCTTTCTTT.

This chain joins TRBV7-2 and TRBJ2-2, with D unresolved. Germline V CDR1 and CDR2: SGHTA, FQGNSA. The V gene lost 5 bases and the J gene lost 2 bases, with 9 bases spanning the gap. The CDR3 contains 14 residues. The CDR3 bases are TGTGCCAGCAGCCCGAACCCTAACACCGGGGAGCTGTTTTTT. This translates into CASSPNPNTGELFF.

The chain recombines TRBV29-1 with TRBJ2-7, with a tentative D call TRBD2 (6 bases). V was shortened by 4 bases and J by 6 bases, with 16 bases between the two germline ends. This CDR3 comprises 13 residues. Germline V gene sequence: CDR1 SQVTM, CDR2 ANQGSEA. The CDR3 DNA reads as TGCAGCGTTGCGGCCGGGAGTACGGGCGAGCAGTACTTC. Its protein is CSVAAGSTGEQYF.

V and J are TRBV9 and TRBJ2-3; 7 positions match TRBD2. Germline loops: CDR1 SGDLS, CDR2 YYNGEE. V lost 2 bases, J lost 3 bases, and 6 bases stayed unmatched. This CDR3 region has 15 residues. Here the CDR3 DNA reads TGTGCCAGCAGCGTTGTTGCGGGAGTAACAGATACGCAGTATTTT. This gives the protein CASSVVAGVTDTQYF. Combining the CDR3 with reference TRBV9 and TRBJ2-3 gives the whole variable domain DSGVTQTPKHLITATGQRVTLRCSPRSGDLSVYWYQQSLDQGLQFLIQYYNGEERAKGNILERFSAQQFPDLHSELNLSSLELGDSALYFCASSVVAGVTDTQYFGPGTRLTVL.